A single sample gave rise to the 27 T cell receptor beta chains below, sequenced in a study of blood T cell repertoires in COVID-19. Clones were sequenced by immunoSEQ multiplex PCR, and TCRdb holds only the in-frame ones, with some missing. The sample records 200,000 to 300,000 clones, roughly 85% being singletons. The sequenced sample was PBMCs or T cells enriched from blood (not recorded which). The origin of the receptors is a woman aged 50 to 60 with acute COVID-19.

This clone was counted a few times. The chain is built from TRBV19 and TRBJ2-7; D is perhaps TRBD2 (5 bases). The germline gives CDR1 LNHDA, CDR2 SQIVND (reference sequence). The CDR3 spans 13 residues. V was pared by 8 bases and J by 0 bases, with 11 bases between. This CDR3 is CASASRGSYEQYF. The CDR3 DNA reads TGTGCCAGTGCGTCCCGGGGCTCCTACGAGCAGTACTTC.

The CDR3 DNA sequence: TGTGCCAGCAGCTTACTGACAGGGGATGTCCCAGATACGCAGTATTTT. Its translation is CASSLLTGDVPDTQYF. The J gene is TRBJ2-3, the V gene TRBV7-9; 8 bases fit TRBD1. Germline V gene sequence: CDR1 SEHNR, CDR2 FQNEAQ (reference sequence). The CDR3 is 16 residues long. J gave up 4 bases and V 2 bases, and 8 bases lay outside the gene matches.

This rearrangement joins TRBV27 to TRBJ1-2, with D possibly being TRBD1 (6 bases). The CDR3 length is 14 residues. V lost 3 bases and J lost 6, with 14 bases in between. Germline V gene sequence: CDR1 MNHEY, CDR2 SMNVEV (reference sequence). CDR3 residues: CASSLLGTTDGYTF. In DNA, the CDR3 is TGTGCCAGCAGTTTGCTAGGGACAACCGATGGCTACACCTTC.

J is TRBJ1-5 and V is TRBV19; D is possibly TRBD1 (5 bases). CDR1 is LNHDA and CDR2 is SQIVND in the germline V gene (reference sequence). Trimming shortened V by 7 bases and J by 9 bases, and 19 bases separated the two germline ends. This CDR3 region has 14 residues. The CDR3 reads CASTVGASVRPQHF. Written as DNA, the CDR3 is TGTGCCAGTACAGTAGGGGCGTCGGTCCGGCCCCAGCATTTT. Looking up the rest from reference TRBV19 and TRBJ1-5 gives the full variable domain: DGGITQSPKYLFRKEGQNVTLSCEQNLNHDAMYWYRQDPGQGLRLIYYSQIVNDFQKGDIAEGYSVSREKKESFPLTVTSAQKNPTAFYLCASTVGASVRPQHFGDGTRLSIL.

V and J are TRBV27 and TRBJ2-7, with 7 bases matching TRBD1. Germline V gene data show CDR1 as MNHEY and CDR2 as SMNVEV (reference sequence). This CDR3 is built from 14 residues. The V segment lost 3 bases and the J segment 4 bases; nucleotides outside the gene matches: 6. CDR3 nucleotides: TGTGCCAGCAGTTTTCAGGGCAGGGGGTACGAGCAGTACTTC. It translates to CASSFQGRGYEQYF.

The chain employs TRBV5-4 and TRBJ1-2, with 9 bases aligning to TRBD1. J lost 2 bases, V lost 4 bases, and 6 bases had no gene match. Germline loops: CDR1 SGHNT, CDR2 YYREEE (reference sequence). This CDR3 has 15 amino acids. The chain's CDR3 is CASSTPGTGNYGYTF. The CDR3 DNA follows: TGTGCCAGCAGCACCCCCGGGACAGGGAACTATGGCTACACCTTC.

This clone was detected once. The chain uses TRBV6-5 and TRBJ2-7; maybe TRBD1 (5 bases). The germline CDR1 and CDR2 sequences are MNHEY and SVGAGI. Trimming removed 8 bases at V and 2 bases at J, with 16 bases between. There are 14 residues in the CDR3. This chain's CDR3 is CASRLDNSPYEQYF. The CDR3 bases are TGTGCCAGCCGTCTGGACAACTCCCCCTACGAGCAGTACTTC.

This rearrangement joins TRBV18 to TRBJ2-6; the match to TRBD1 covers 9 bases. V was pared by 3 bases and J by 1 base, with 7 bases of the junction left unmatched. Germline loops: CDR1 KGHSH, CDR2 LQKENI. This CDR3 comprises 18 residues. CDR3 sequence (DNA): TGTGCCAGCTCACCTAGACAGGGGGTAATGTCTGGGGCCAACGTCCTGACTTTC. Protein sequence: CASSPRQGVMSGANVLTF.

The J gene is TRBJ1-1, the V gene TRBV6-5; 7 bases align to TRBD1. CDR1 and CDR2 (germline): MNHEY, SVGAGI. CDR3 length: 14 amino acids. With V trimmed by 6 bases and J by 1 base, 5 bases remained unmatched. The CDR3 loop reads CASSSTGKNTEAFF. In DNA form, the CDR3 reads TGTGCCAGCAGCTCGACAGGGAAGAACACTGAAGCTTTCTTT.

V is TRBV27 and J is TRBJ2-1; maybe TRBD2 (6 bases). Germline CDR1 reads MNHEY; CDR2 reads SMNVEV (reference sequence). There are 16 residues in the CDR3. The V gene lost 1 base and the J gene lost 6 bases, with 16 bases spanning the gap. The CDR3 protein is CASSLFGGAGINEQFF. The CDR3 nucleotides read TGTGCCAGCAGTTTATTCGGCGGGGCCGGTATCAATGAGCAGTTCTTC.

The J gene is TRBJ2-7, the V gene TRBV6-6; 14 bases fit TRBD2. Per the germline V gene, CDR1 is MNHNY and CDR2 is SVGAGI (reference sequence). The J segment lost 0 bases and the V segment lost 5 bases, leaving 6 bases of the junction unmatched. CDR3 size: 17 residues. The CDR3 bases are TGTGCCAGCAGTCGACTAGCGGGGGGGCCCAGCTCCTACGAGCAGTACTTC. Amino acids: CASSRLAGGPSSYEQYF.

The V call is TRBV3-1 (or the pseudogene TRBV3-2), the J call TRBJ2-3; 8 positions match TRBD2. The V and J ends lost 1 base and 8 bases, in that order; junction bases with no gene match: 5. The germline CDR1 and CDR2 sequences are LGHDT and YNNKEL (reference sequence). The CDR3 loop spans 14 amino acids. The CDR3 DNA reads as TGTGCCAGCAGCCAAGCGGGGGGGCGGGTTACGCAGTATTTT. Encoded protein: CASSQAGGRVTQYF.

A few counts support this clone. V is TRBV4-1 and J is TRBJ1-4; 10 nucleotides match TRBD1. V was pared by 1 base and J by 5 bases, with 4 bases of the junction left unmatched. There are 16 residues in the CDR3. The V gene's germline CDR1 is MGHRA and CDR2 YSYEKL. This CDR3 is CASSQVPGQGNEKLFF. CDR3 nucleotide sequence: TGCGCCAGCAGCCAAGTGCCGGGACAGGGGAATGAAAAACTGTTTTTT.

The chain has TRBV5-1 and TRBJ2-7, with D tentatively TRBD2 (7 bases). The germline gives CDR1 SGHRS, CDR2 YFSETQ. V was pared by 4 bases and J by 5 bases, with 16 bases between. This CDR3 spans 14 amino acids. As DNA, the CDR3 is TGCGCCAGCAGCCTTTTTACAGGGAGGGACGAGCAGTACTTC. It is translated as CASSLFTGRDEQYF.

The rearrangement uses TRBV29-1 and TRBJ1-3; a possible D gene is TRBD1 (5 bases). Germline-derived CDR1 and CDR2 are SQVTM and ANQGSEA. Trimming stripped 5 bases from V and 0 bases from J, with 14 bases between. The CDR3 loop spans 15 amino acids. This chain's CDR3 is CSVRDSGSSGNTIYF. The CDR3 DNA follows: TGCAGCGTTCGAGACAGCGGGAGCTCTGGAAACACCATATATTTT.

This rearrangement joins TRBV18 to TRBJ2-5; D unclear. CDR1 and CDR2 from the germline V gene are KGHSH and LQKENI. V gave up 2 bases and J gave up 3 bases, with 4 bases separating them. The CDR3 sequence is 12 residues long. CDR3 in DNA: TGTGCCAGCTCACCAGCGGAAGAGACCCAGTACTTC. Amino acid sequence: CASSPAEETQYF.

The rearrangement joins TRBV27 to TRBJ1-6; TRBD1 might be the D (5 bases). CDR3 length: 15 residues. Germline V lookup: CDR1 MNHEY, CDR2 SMNVEV (reference sequence). V lost 3 bases, J lost 9 bases, and 15 bases lay in between. In DNA form, the CDR3 reads TGTGCCAGCAGTTTCCAGGCAGGGTTCGGTTCACCCCTCCACTTT. It specifies CASSFQAGFGSPLHF.

V is TRBV19 and J is TRBJ1-4; the D gene is possibly TRBD1 (6 bases). The CDR3 consists of 18 residues. CDR1 is LNHDA, CDR2 SQIVND, per germline (reference sequence). V was cut by 4 bases and J by 0 bases, with 18 bases left in between. CDR3 DNA sequence: TGTGCCAGTAGTACACAGGGTGGGCTATTTGCAACTAATGAAAAACTGTTTTTT. Residues: CASSTQGGLFATNEKLFF.

This sequence joins TRBV14 and TRBJ1-2; D unclear. The CDR3 runs to 15 residues. V was cut by 4 bases and J by 4 bases, with 16 bases left in between. CDR1 is SGHDN, CDR2 FVKESK, per germline. CDR3 residues: CASSPLGVRSYGYTF. The CDR3, as DNA: TGTGCCAGCAGCCCCCTGGGCGTAAGAAGCTATGGCTACACCTTC. The full variable domain, in which reference TRBV14 and TRBJ1-2 provide the parts outside the CDR3, is EAGVTQFPSHSVIEKGQTVTLRCDPISGHDNLYWYRRVMGKEIKFLLHFVKESKQDESGMPNNRFLAERTGGTYSTLKVQPAELEDSGVYFCASSPLGVRSYGYTFGSGTRLTVV.

The V call is TRBV28, the J call TRBJ1-2; D gene ambiguous. The CDR3 is 14 residues long. CDR1 is MDHEN, CDR2 SYDVKM, per germline. Trimming took off 2 bases at V and 8 bases at J, with 15 bases between the two ends. As DNA, the CDR3 is TGTGCCAGCAGTTTAGTGGGTCACACGGGGGGCTACACCTTC. This sequence encodes CASSLVGHTGGYTF.

The chain joins TRBV10-1 to TRBJ2-6; 7 bases are a match to TRBD1. There are 16 residues in the CDR3. Trimming at V came to 7 bases and at J to 0 bases, leaving 6 bases not matched to a gene. Germline CDR1 and CDR2: WNHNN and SYGVQD (reference sequence). CDR3: CASIQGRASGANVLTF. The CDR3 nucleotides are TGCGCCAGCATACAGGGGCGAGCCTCTGGGGCCAACGTCCTGACTTTC.

V gene TRBV9 combines with J gene TRBJ1-1; the D is unclear. Germline lookup yields CDR1 SGDLS and CDR2 YYNGEE. V lost 7 bases and J lost 4, with 20 bases in between. CDR3 length: 15 amino acids. CDR3 residues: CASSREAGAGTEAFF. The DNA for the CDR3 is TGTGCCAGCTCAAGGGAGGCAGGAGCCGGCACTGAAGCTTTCTTT. Using reference TRBV9 and TRBJ1-1 for the parts outside the CDR3, the full variable domain is DSGVTQTPKHLITATGQRVTLRCSPRSGDLSVYWYQQSLDQGLQFLIQYYNGEERAKGNILERFSAQQFPDLHSELNLSSLELGDSALYFCASSREAGAGTEAFFGQGTRLTVV.

The chain has TRBV7-8 and TRBJ1-1; D uncertain. CDR1 SGHVS and CDR2 FQNEAQ come from the germline V gene. V gave up 4 bases and J gave up 0 bases, with 6 bases separating them. The CDR3 length is 13 residues. The CDR3 DNA sequence: TGTGCCAGCAGCTACAATGTGAACACTGAAGCTTTCTTT. The encoded protein is CASSYNVNTEAFF. Complete variable domain (other parts from reference TRBV7-8 and TRBJ1-1): GAGVSQSPRYKVAKRGQDVALRCDPISGHVSLFWYQQALGQGPEFLTYFQNEAQLDKSGLPSDRFFAERPEGSVSTLKIQRTQQEDSAVYLCASSYNVNTEAFFGQGTRLTVV.

The chain uses TRBV2 and TRBJ2-5; TRBD2 agrees at 7 bases. CDR3 size: 14 residues. The V segment lost 3 bases and the J segment 5 bases; nucleotides outside the gene matches: 6. The germline V gene encodes CDR1 SNHLY and CDR2 FYNNEI. The CDR3 coding sequence is TGTGCCAGCAGTGACGGGGGGATAGGGGAGACCCAGTACTTC. This gives the protein CASSDGGIGETQYF.

The chain employs TRBV5-1 and TRBJ1-1; D may be TRBD1 (6 bases). The CDR3 extends over 13 amino acids. Trimming removed 6 bases from V and 0 bases from J, with 9 bases in between. The germline gives CDR1 SGHRS, CDR2 YFSETQ. Here the CDR3 DNA reads TGCGCCAGCAAGGGGGAGTTGAACACTGAAGCTTTCTTT. Encoded protein: CASKGELNTEAFF.

This chain connects TRBV9 to TRBJ2-2; TRBD2 matches at 10 bases. This CDR3 is built from 19 residues. V was pared by 4 bases and J by 1 base, with 13 bases of the junction left unmatched. The V gene's germline CDR1 is SGDLS and CDR2 YYNGEE. The CDR3 DNA sequence: TGTGCCAGCAGCCCCGGTAACTTAGCGGGGGGTCAGAACACCGGGGAGCTGTTTTTT. Translated: CASSPGNLAGGQNTGELFF.

The chain couples TRBV9 to TRBJ1-2; a weak D match, TRBD1 (5 bases). CDR1 is SGDLS, CDR2 YYNGEE, per germline. The V gene lost 0 bases and the J gene lost 6 bases, with 15 bases spanning the gap. The CDR3 is 15 amino acids. CDR3 nucleotides: TGTGCCAGCAGCGTAGCTTATCGCAGGGCTGATGGCTACACCTTC. Amino acids: CASSVAYRRADGYTF.